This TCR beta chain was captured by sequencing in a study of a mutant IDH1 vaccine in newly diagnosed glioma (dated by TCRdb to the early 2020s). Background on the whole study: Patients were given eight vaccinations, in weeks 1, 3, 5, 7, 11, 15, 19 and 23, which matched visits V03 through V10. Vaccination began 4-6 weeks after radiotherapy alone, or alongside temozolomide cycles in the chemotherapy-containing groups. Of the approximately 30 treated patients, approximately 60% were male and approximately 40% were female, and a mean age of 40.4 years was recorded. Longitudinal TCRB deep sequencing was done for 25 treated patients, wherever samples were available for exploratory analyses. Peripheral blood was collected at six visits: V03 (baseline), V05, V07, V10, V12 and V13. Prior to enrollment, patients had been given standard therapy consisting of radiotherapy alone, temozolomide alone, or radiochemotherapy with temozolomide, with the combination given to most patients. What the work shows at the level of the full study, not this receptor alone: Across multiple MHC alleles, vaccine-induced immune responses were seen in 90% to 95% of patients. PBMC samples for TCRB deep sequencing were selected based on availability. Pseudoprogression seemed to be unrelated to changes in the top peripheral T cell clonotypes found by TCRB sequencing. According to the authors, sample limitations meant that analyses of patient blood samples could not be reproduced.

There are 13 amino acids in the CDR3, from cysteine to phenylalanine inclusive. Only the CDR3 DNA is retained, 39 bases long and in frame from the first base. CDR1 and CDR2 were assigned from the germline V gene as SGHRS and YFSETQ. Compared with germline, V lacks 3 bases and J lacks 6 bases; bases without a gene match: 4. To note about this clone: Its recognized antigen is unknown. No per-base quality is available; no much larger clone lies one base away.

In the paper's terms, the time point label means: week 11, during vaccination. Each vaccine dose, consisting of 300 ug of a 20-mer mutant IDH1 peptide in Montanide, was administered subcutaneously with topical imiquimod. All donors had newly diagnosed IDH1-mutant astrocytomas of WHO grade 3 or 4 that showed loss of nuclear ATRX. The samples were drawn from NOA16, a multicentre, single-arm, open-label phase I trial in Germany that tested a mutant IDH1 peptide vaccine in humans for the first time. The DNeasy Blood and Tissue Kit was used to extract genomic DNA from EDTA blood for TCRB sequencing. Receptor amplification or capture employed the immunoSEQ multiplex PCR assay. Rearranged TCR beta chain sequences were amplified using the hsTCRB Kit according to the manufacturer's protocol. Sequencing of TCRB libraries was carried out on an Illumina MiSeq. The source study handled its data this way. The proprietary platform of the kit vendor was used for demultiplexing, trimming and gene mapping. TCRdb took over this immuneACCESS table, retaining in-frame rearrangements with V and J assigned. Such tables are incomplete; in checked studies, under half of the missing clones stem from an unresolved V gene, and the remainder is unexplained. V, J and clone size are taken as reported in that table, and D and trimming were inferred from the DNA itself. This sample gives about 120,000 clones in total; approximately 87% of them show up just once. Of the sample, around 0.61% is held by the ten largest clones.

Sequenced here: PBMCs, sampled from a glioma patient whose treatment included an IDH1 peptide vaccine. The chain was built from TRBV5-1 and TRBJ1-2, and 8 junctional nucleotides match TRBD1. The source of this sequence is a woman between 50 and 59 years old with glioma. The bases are TGCGCCAGCAGCTCCGGACAGGGCAATGGCTACACCTTC. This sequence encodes CASSSGQGNGYTF.